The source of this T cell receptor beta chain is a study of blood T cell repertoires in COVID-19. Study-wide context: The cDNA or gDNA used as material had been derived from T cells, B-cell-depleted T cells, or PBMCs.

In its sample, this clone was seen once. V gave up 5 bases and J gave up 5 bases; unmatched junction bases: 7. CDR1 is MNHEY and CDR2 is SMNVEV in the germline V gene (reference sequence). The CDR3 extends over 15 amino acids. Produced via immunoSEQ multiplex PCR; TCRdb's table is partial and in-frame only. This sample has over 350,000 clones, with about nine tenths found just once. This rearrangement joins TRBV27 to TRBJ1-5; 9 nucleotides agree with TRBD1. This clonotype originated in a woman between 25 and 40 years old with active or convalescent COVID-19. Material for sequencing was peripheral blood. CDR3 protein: CASSMGGQGHQPQHF. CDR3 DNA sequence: TGTGCCAGCAGTATGGGGGGACAGGGACATCAGCCCCAGCATTTT.